The 28 T cell receptor beta chains below all came from one sample that was sequenced in a study of chemoradiotherapy in HPV16-positive cancers. TCRdb's table, derived via immunoSEQ multiplex PCR, lists solely in-frame clones and lacks some. The table lists around 16,000 clones, roughly 79% of them singletons. The sample here was taken from a patient who underwent chemoradiotherapy. These receptors were collected from a human donor with HPV-associated anogenital cancer.

The CDR3, as DNA: TGTGCCAGCAGCCCTAAATCGAACACTGAAGCTTTCTTT. Translation gives CASSPKSNTEAFF. V gene TRBV28 combines with J gene TRBJ1-1; D remains ambiguous. The CDR3 length is 13 residues. Per germline, CDR1 MDHEN and CDR2 SYDVKM. Trimming pared 6 bases from V and 1 base from J, leaving 9 bases between.

This clone was seen a single time. The chain employs TRBV27 and TRBJ2-4; the D call may be TRBD1 or TRBD2 (5 bases each). CDR1 and CDR2 from the germline V gene are MNHEY and SMNVEV (reference sequence). This CDR3 is 15 amino acids long. V was clipped by 3 bases and J by 6 bases, with 15 bases between them. The CDR3 sequence is CASSFYGADGNIQYF. The CDR3 DNA is TGTGCCAGCAGTTTTTACGGGGCAGATGGAAACATTCAGTACTTC.

The CDR3 DNA reads as TGTGCCAGCAGCGTAATGACAGGGATCGCTGAAGCTTTCTTT. Amino acids: CASSVMTGIAEAFF. The chain uses TRBV7-6 and TRBJ1-1; 7 nucleotides line up with TRBD1. This CDR3 has 14 residues. Trimming at V came to 5 bases and at J to 6 bases, leaving 9 bases not matched to a gene. Germline V gene sequence: CDR1 SGHVS, CDR2 FNYEAQ.

The chain couples TRBV5-4 to TRBJ1-2, with 8 bases matching TRBD1. The CDR3 extends over 14 amino acids. J gave up 4 bases and V 5 bases, and 7 bases lay outside the gene matches. Germline CDR1 is SGHNT and CDR2 is YYREEE (reference sequence). Here the CDR3 reads CASSKTGGFYGYTF. The CDR3, as DNA: TGTGCCAGCAGTAAAACAGGGGGTTTCTATGGCTACACCTTC.

The chain carries TRBV14 and TRBJ2-2, with TRBD2 as a possible D gene (5 bases). With 1 base removed from V and 2 bases from J, the gap between germline ends came to 5 bases. Germline V gene sequence: CDR1 SGHDN, CDR2 FVKESK. The CDR3 loop spans 14 amino acids. Here the CDR3 DNA reads TGTGCCAGCAGCCAAGCTAGCAACACCGGGGAGCTGTTTTTT. This gives the protein CASSQASNTGELFF.

This chain uses TRBV18 with TRBJ1-1; D gene uncertain. The V end lost 5 bases, the J end lost 0 bases, and 10 bases lay between the germline ends. The CDR3 runs to 14 residues. The V gene's germline CDR1 is KGHSH and CDR2 LQKENI. This CDR3 reads CASSFGSLNTEAFF. The CDR3 DNA is TGTGCCAGCTCATTCGGCAGCCTGAACACTGAAGCTTTCTTT.

This clone was detected only a few times. This rearrangement joins TRBV5-1 to TRBJ1-1, with 10 bases aligning to TRBD1. The V gene end was trimmed by 8 bases and the J gene end by 5 bases; junction bases not matched to a gene: 9. The CDR3 has 14 residues. Looked up from germline, CDR1 is SGHRS and CDR2 is YFSETQ. The CDR3 DNA is TGCGCCAGGCTAATGACAGGGGGCTCAACTGAAGCTTTCTTT. Encoded protein: CARLMTGGSTEAFF.

J is TRBJ1-4 and V is TRBV15, with 12 bases lining up with TRBD1. V shed 8 bases, J shed 8 bases, and the junction held 6 bases outside the gene matches. Germline CDR1 is LNHNV and CDR2 is YYDKDF (reference sequence). The CDR3 covers 14 residues. CDR3 region: CATGRDRGREKLFF. In nucleotides, the CDR3 is TGTGCCACCGGCCGGGACAGGGGGCGCGAAAAACTGTTTTTT. The full variable domain, with the rest looked up from reference TRBV15 and TRBJ1-4, is DAMVIQNPRYQVTQFGKPVTLSCSQTLNHNVMYWYQQKSSQAPKLLFHYYDKDFNNEADTPDNFQSRRPNTSFCFLDIRSPGLGDTAMYLCATGRDRGREKLFFGSGTQLSVL.

The V call is TRBV2, the J call TRBJ1-1; D unclear. The CDR3 consists of 15 residues. Trimming took 2 bases from V and 0 from J, leaving 10 bases between them. Per the germline V gene, CDR1 is SNHLY and CDR2 is FYNNEI. This CDR3 is CASSEMRAVNTEAFF. The CDR3 DNA sequence: TGTGCCAGCAGTGAAATGCGGGCAGTGAACACTGAAGCTTTCTTT.

To note about this clone: Since a much larger clone is just one base distant, this may be a read error. V gene TRBV11-2 combines with J gene TRBJ2-3, with 12 bases fitting TRBD2. CDR1 and CDR2 from the germline V gene are SGHAT and FQNNGV. The CDR3 is 15 amino acids. CDR3 loop: CTSRPTSGGTDTQYF. The CDR3 bases are TGTACCAGCAGACCGACTAGCGGGGGTACAGATACGCAGTATTTT.

The DNA of the CDR3 is TGTGCCAGCAGCCGAAACACCAGGGGGGTGAACTATGGCTACACCTTC. This translates into CASSRNTRGVNYGYTF. The J gene is TRBJ1-2, the V gene TRBV7-8, with TRBD1 matching 7 bases. Germline V gene data show CDR1 as SGHVS and CDR2 as FQNEAQ. The CDR3 runs to 16 residues. V shed 5 bases and J 2 bases; nucleotides not matched to a gene: 11.

The J gene is TRBJ2-4, the V gene TRBV7-8; TRBD1 or TRBD2 may be the D gene (5 bases each). This CDR3 has 17 amino acids. The germline gives CDR1 SGHVS, CDR2 FQNEAQ. The V end lost 1 base, the J end lost 0 bases, and 13 bases lay between the germline ends. CDR3 coding DNA: TGTGCCAGCAGCTTAGGCCTATGGGACCTAGCCAAAAACATTCAGTACTTC. It yields the protein CASSLGLWDLAKNIQYF.

The V call is TRBV6-6, the J call TRBJ1-1; tentative D call: TRBD1 (5 bases). The CDR3 has 14 residues. V dropped 4 bases and J dropped 0 bases, with 9 bases sitting between them. Germline CDR1 and CDR2: MNHNY and SVGAGI (reference sequence). The CDR3 sequence is CASSLKGLNTEAFF. DNA of the CDR3: TGTGCCAGCAGTTTAAAGGGGCTGAACACTGAAGCTTTCTTT.

The V call is TRBV5-5, the J call TRBJ2-7, with no clear D. CDR3 size: 13 residues. Germline V CDR1 and CDR2: SGHKS, YYEKEE (reference sequence). Trimming took off 3 bases at V and 2 bases at J, with 9 bases between the two ends. This chain's CDR3 is CASSWNTAYEQYF. In DNA form, the CDR3 reads TGTGCCAGCAGCTGGAATACAGCCTACGAGCAGTACTTC.

The rearrangement links TRBV6-5 to TRBJ2-1; 10 nucleotides match TRBD1. With 6 bases clipped from V and 6 bases from J, the junction kept 5 bases outside the gene matches. Germline CDR1 reads MNHEY; CDR2 reads SVGAGI. The CDR3 length is 14 residues. The CDR3 loop is CASRGQGTVNEQFF. CDR3 sequence (DNA): TGTGCCAGCAGGGGACAGGGGACTGTCAATGAGCAGTTCTTC.

CDR3 nucleotide sequence: TGTGCCAGCAGCTTAAACTTCGCTGAAGCTTTCTTT. This gives the protein CASSLNFAEAFF. The chain is built from TRBV11-2 and TRBJ1-1; D remains ambiguous. The CDR3 is 12 amino acids. The ends were cut back, 2 bases at V and 6 bases at J, with 7 bases in the middle. Germline-derived CDR1 and CDR2 are SGHAT and FQNNGV.

This rearrangement joins TRBV4-2 to TRBJ2-7, with 9 nucleotides matching TRBD1. There are 18 residues in the CDR3. Germline trimming cut 0 bases from V and 2 bases from J; bases unmatched to any gene: 11. Per the germline V gene, CDR1 is LGHNA and CDR2 is YNFKEQ. For the CDR3, the DNA is TGTGCCAGCAGCCAAGAGAGTCCCGACAGGGGGAATCCCTACGAGCAGTACTTC. This translates into CASSQESPDRGNPYEQYF.

This sequence joins TRBV5-4 and TRBJ1-1; no clear D gene. Germline V gene lookup returns CDR1 SGHNT and CDR2 YYREEE (reference sequence). V lost 0 bases, J lost 1 base, and 7 bases lay in between. This CDR3 region has 14 residues. CDR3 sequence (DNA): TGTGCCAGCAGCTTGGGTATGGGGAACACTGAAGCTTTCTTT. Translation gives CASSLGMGNTEAFF.

The CDR3 protein is CASSQVGQEQYF. The CDR3 DNA reads TGTGCCAGCAGCCAAGTGGGGCAGGAGCAGTACTTC. The chain recombines TRBV14 with TRBJ2-7; the D gene is possibly TRBD1 (5 bases). The CDR3 totals 12 residues. Looked up from germline, CDR1 is SGHDN and CDR2 is FVKESK. The V end lost 1 base, the J end lost 7 bases, and 8 bases lay between the germline ends.

The chain employs TRBV5-1 and TRBJ2-2; a possible D gene is TRBD2 (6 bases). Germline CDR1 reads SGHRS; CDR2 reads YFSETQ. This CDR3 has 14 amino acids. Trimming stripped 6 bases from V and 3 bases from J, with 12 bases between. CDR3 residues: CASMRGGDTGELFF. CDR3 coding DNA: TGCGCCAGCATGCGAGGCGGGGACACCGGGGAGCTGTTTTTT.

This clone was detected once. The chain combines TRBV28 with TRBJ2-3; the match to TRBD1 covers 7 bases. The junction had 13 bases not matched to a gene; V was cut back by 7 bases and J by 6 bases. CDR1 is MDHEN, CDR2 SYDVKM, per germline. There are 15 residues in the CDR3. CDR3 nucleotide sequence: TGTGCCAGCAACGGGGCCGGACAGGCGATGGATACGCAGTATTTT. Amino acids: CASNGAGQAMDTQYF.

V gene TRBV4-3 combines with J gene TRBJ1-1, with a tentative D call TRBD1 (5 bases). The CDR3 runs to 16 residues. In germline, CDR1 is LGHNA, CDR2 YSLEER. Trimming left V 1 base short and J 1 base short, with 13 bases between. The chain's CDR3 is CASSQGYGGGNTEAFF. DNA of the CDR3: TGCGCCAGCAGCCAAGGGTACGGGGGGGGGAACACTGAAGCTTTCTTT.

This chain uses TRBV4-1 with TRBJ1-5, with 7 bases that match TRBD1. The CDR3 runs 16 residues. CDR1 is MGHRA, CDR2 YSYEKL, per germline. V dropped 5 bases and J dropped 3; count of bases not matched to a gene: 10. The DNA for the CDR3 is TGCGCCAGCAGCGATCTCCGACAGGGCTTCAATCAGCCCCAGCATTTT. Its translation is CASSDLRQGFNQPQHF.

This chain joins TRBV6-5 and TRBJ2-7; 8 bases match TRBD2. CDR1 is MNHEY, CDR2 SVGAGI, per germline. V dropped 5 bases and J dropped 3; count of bases not matched to a gene: 0. The CDR3 loop spans 12 amino acids. CDR3 loop: CASSSGGYEQYF. CDR3 nucleotide sequence: TGTGCCAGCAGTAGCGGGGGCTACGAGCAGTACTTC.

Only a few counts were recorded for this clone. The genes are TRBV7-9 and TRBJ2-7, with D tentatively TRBD1 or TRBD2 (7 bases each). Germline CDR1 reads SEHNR; CDR2 reads FQNEAQ (reference sequence). V lost 5 bases, J lost 2 bases, and 16 bases lay in between. This CDR3 contains 15 residues. The CDR3 nucleotides are TGTGCCAGCAGCACCGAGCGGGACAGACCCTACGAGCAGTACTTC. Its translation is CASSTERDRPYEQYF. The complete variable domain, with remaining parts taken from reference TRBV7-9 and TRBJ2-7, reads DTGVSQNPRHKITKRGQNVTFRCDPISEHNRLYWYRQTLGQGPEFLTYFQNEAQLEKSRLLSDRFSAERPKGSFSTLEIQRTEQGDSAMYLCASSTERDRPYEQYFGPGTRLTVT.

V and J are TRBV6-4 and TRBJ1-2, with TRBD1 matching over 8 bases. The CDR3 is 14 residues long. Germline V CDR1 and CDR2: MRHNA, SNTAGT. V lost 7 bases, J lost 4 bases, and 8 bases stayed unmatched. In nucleotides, the CDR3 is TGTGCCAGCACTATAGGACAGGGAGGCTATGGCTACACCTTC. This codes for CASTIGQGGYGYTF.

The chain combines TRBV7-6 with TRBJ2-5; 7 positions agree with TRBD1. The CDR3 extends over 14 amino acids. CDR1 and CDR2 from the germline V gene are SGHVS and FNYEAQ. V was clipped by 5 bases and J by 2 bases; unmatched bases: 5. The CDR3 nucleotides are TGTGCCAGCAGCCTCCGCAGGGGGCAAGAGACCCAGTACTTC. Encoded protein: CASSLRRGQETQYF.

The chain is built from TRBV10-3 and TRBJ2-7; tentative D call: TRBD2 (7 bases). The V end lost 3 bases, the J end lost 6 bases, and 15 bases lay between the germline ends. The CDR3 is made up of 14 amino acids. Germline V gives CDR1 ENHRY, CDR2 SYGVKD. The CDR3 reads CAISDTEAGAEQYF. In nucleotides, the CDR3 is TGTGCCATCAGTGATACCGAGGCGGGGGCCGAGCAGTACTTC.